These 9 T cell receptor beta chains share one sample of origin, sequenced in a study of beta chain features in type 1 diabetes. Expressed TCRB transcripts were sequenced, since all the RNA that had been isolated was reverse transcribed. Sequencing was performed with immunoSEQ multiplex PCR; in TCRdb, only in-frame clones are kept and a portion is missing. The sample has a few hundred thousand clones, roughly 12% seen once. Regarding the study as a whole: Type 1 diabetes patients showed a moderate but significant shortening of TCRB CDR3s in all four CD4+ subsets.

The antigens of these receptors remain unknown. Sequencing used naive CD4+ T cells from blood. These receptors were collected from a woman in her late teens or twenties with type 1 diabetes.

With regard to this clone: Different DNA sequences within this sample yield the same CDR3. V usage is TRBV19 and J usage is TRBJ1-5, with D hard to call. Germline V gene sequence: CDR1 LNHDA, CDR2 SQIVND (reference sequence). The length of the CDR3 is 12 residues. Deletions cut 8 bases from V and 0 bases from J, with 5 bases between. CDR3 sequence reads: CASSYSNQPQHF. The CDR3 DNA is TGTGCCAGTTCGTATAGCAATCAGCCCCAGCATTTT.

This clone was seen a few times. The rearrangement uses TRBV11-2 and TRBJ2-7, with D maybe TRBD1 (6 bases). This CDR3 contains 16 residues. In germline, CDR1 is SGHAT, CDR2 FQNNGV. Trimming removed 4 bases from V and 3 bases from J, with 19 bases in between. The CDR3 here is CASSSVQGNRIYEQYF. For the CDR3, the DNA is TGTGCCAGCAGCTCCGTTCAGGGGAATAGAATCTACGAGCAGTACTTC.

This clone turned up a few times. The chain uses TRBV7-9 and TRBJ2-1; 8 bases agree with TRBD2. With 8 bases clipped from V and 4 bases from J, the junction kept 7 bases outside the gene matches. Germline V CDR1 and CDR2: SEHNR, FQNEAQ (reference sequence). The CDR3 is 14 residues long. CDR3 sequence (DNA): TGTGCCAGCCGAATAGCGGGAATTTACAATGAGCAGTTCTTC. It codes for CASRIAGIYNEQFF.

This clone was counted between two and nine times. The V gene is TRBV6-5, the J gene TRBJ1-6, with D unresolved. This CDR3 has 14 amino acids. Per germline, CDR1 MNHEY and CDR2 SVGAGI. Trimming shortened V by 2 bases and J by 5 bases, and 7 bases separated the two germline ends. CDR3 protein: CASSYGQNNSPLHF. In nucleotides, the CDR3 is TGTGCCAGCAGTTACGGGCAGAATAATTCACCCCTCCACTTT.

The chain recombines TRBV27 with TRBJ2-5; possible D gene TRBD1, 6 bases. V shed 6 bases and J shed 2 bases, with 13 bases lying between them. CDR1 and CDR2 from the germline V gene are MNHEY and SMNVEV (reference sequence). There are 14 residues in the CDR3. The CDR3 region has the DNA TGTGCCAGCAGCGCACGGGACAATCAAGAGACCCAGTACTTC. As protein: CASSARDNQETQYF.

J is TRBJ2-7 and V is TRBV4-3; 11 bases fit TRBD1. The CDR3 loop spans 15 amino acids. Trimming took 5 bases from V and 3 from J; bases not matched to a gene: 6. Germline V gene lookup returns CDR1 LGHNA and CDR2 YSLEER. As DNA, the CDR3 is TGCGCCAGCAGCTCCGGACAGGGGGCTGTCTACGAGCAGTACTTC. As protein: CASSSGQGAVYEQYF.

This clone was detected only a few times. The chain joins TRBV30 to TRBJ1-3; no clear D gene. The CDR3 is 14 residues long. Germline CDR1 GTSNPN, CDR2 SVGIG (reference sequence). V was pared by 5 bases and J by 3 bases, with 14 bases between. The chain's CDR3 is CAWSGFILGNTIYF. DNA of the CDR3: TGTGCCTGGTCGGGATTCATCCTTGGAAACACCATATATTTT.

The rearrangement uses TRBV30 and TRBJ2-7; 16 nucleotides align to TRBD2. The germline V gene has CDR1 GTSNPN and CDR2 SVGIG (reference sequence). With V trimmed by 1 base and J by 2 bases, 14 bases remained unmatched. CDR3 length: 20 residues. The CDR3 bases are TGTGCCTGGAGTGCCCAGCCCGGGACTAGCGGGAGGGTGAGGCCCTACGAGCAGTACTTC. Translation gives CAWSAQPGTSGRVRPYEQYF.

CDR3 sequence: CASSVEPDQPQHF. The CDR3 DNA reads TGTGCCAGTAGTGTAGAGCCTGATCAGCCCCAGCATTTT. The chain uses TRBV4-2 and TRBJ1-5; unclear D gene. Germline lookup yields CDR1 LGHNA and CDR2 YNFKEQ. With 9 bases removed from V and 5 bases from J, the gap between germline ends came to 14 bases. CDR3 size: 13 residues.